Presented here are 31 T cell receptor beta chains from one specimen sequenced in a study of T cells after yellow fever vaccination (dated by TCRdb to the late 2010s). According to the study, the label for this sample's treatment or condition signals: live attenuated yellow fever vaccine strain. Library preparation was by 5' RACE. Instrument on record: Illumina NovaSeq 6000. The public reads were quality trimmed at Q25 with fastp and then assembled into clones with MiXCR by TCRdb, keeping productive beta chains. Here each entry gathers all rows of one CDR3 protein and keeps the most common genes and DNA. The sample table lists approximately 120,000 distinct CDR3 sequences, roughly 15% of them with a count of one. Approximately 39% of the sample comes from the top ten. The sequencing here drew on CD8+ T cells sorted from PBMCs, taken 5 days after the yellow fever booster vaccination. The source of these receptors is a man in his late teens or twenties who received the YFV17D yellow fever vaccine.

V and J are TRBV14 and TRBJ2-2; D unresolved. V was cut by 1 base and J by 6 bases, with 9 bases left in between. The CDR3 is 14 residues long. Germline assignment: CDR1 SGHDN and CDR2 FVKESK. In DNA, the CDR3 is TGTGCCAGCAGCCAAGTGGTGGGTTCCGGGGAGCTGTTTTTT. Encoded protein: CASSQVVGSGELFF.

This clonotype was seen more than once but under ten times. The J gene is TRBJ2-5, the V gene TRBV7-2; D not resolved. The CDR3 has 15 residues. Germline CDR1 reads SGHTA; CDR2 reads FQGNSA. The V end lost 1 base, the J end lost 0 bases, and 9 bases lay between the germline ends. CDR3 in DNA: TGTGCCAGCAGCTTAGTACTGGGGAACCAAGAGACCCAGTACTTC. It specifies CASSLVLGNQETQYF.

This clonotype has a handful of counts. The chain combines TRBV12-3 or TRBV12-4 with TRBJ1-1; D gene uncertain. The V gene lost 4 bases and the J gene lost 4 bases, with 10 bases spanning the gap. The CDR3 loop spans 13 amino acids. The CDR3 loop reads CASSYAPGTEAFF. The CDR3 DNA reads as TGTGCCAGCAGTTATGCACCGGGCACTGAAGCTTTCTTT.

This clonotype has a handful of counts. This sequence joins TRBV13 and TRBJ2-7, with a tentative D call TRBD2 (5 bases). V lost 5 bases, J lost 4 bases, and 18 bases lay in between. Germline loops: CDR1 PRHDT, CDR2 FYEKMQ (reference sequence). This CDR3 is 15 amino acids long. As DNA, the CDR3 is TGTGCCAGCAGCCCCGGGGTTAGCGCCTCTTACGAGCAGTACTTC. Translation: CASSPGVSASYEQYF.

The rearrangement joins TRBV10-3 to TRBJ2-1, with D possibly being TRBD2 (6 bases). In germline, CDR1 is ENHRY, CDR2 SYGVKD. V was clipped by 2 bases and J by 7 bases, with 15 bases between them. CDR3 size: 15 residues. The CDR3 region is CAISEGQWGDNEQFF. Here the CDR3 DNA reads TGTGCCATCAGTGAGGGTCAGTGGGGGGATAATGAGCAGTTCTTC.

The rearrangement uses TRBV7-2 and TRBJ2-7, with D maybe TRBD2 (5 bases). Germline lookup yields CDR1 SGHTA and CDR2 FQGNSA. This CDR3 is built from 16 residues. With 3 bases removed from V and 3 bases from J, the gap between germline ends came to 18 bases. CDR3 sequence reads: CASSLGGPITFYEQYF. CDR3 in DNA: TGTGCCAGCAGCTTGGGCGGGCCTATAACCTTCTACGAGCAGTACTTC.

V gene TRBV10-1 combines with J gene TRBJ2-1, with 16 nucleotides matching TRBD2. CDR1 is WNHNN and CDR2 is SYGVQD in the germline V gene (reference sequence). This CDR3 is built from 15 residues. V dropped 6 bases and J dropped 9; count of bases not matched to a gene: 5. DNA for the CDR3: TGCGCCAGCAGCGCCGGGACTAGCGGGGGGGGTGAGCAGTTCTTC. Protein product: CASSAGTSGGGEQFF.

The V call is TRBV2, the J call TRBJ2-1, with D unclear. The CDR3 contains 14 residues. Germline CDR1 is SNHLY and CDR2 is FYNNEI. The V gene lost 8 bases and the J gene lost 0 bases, with 11 bases spanning the gap. CDR3 amino acids: CASVLLSSYNEQFF. The DNA for the CDR3 is TGTGCCAGCGTTCTCCTGAGCTCCTACAATGAGCAGTTCTTC. Full variable domain (outside the CDR3, taken from reference TRBV2 and TRBJ2-1): EPEVTQTPSHQVTQMGQEVILRCVPISNHLYFYWYRQILGQKVEFLVSFYNNEISEKSEIFDDQFSVERPDGSNFTLKIRSTKLEDSAMYFCASVLLSSYNEQFFGPGTRLTVL.

The sample holds a few counts of this clonotype. This CDR3 is CASSYRGKEGASYGYTF. The CDR3 DNA follows: TGCGCCAGCAGCTACAGAGGGAAGGAGGGGGCAAGTTATGGCTACACCTTC. The chain recombines TRBV5-1 with TRBJ1-2; 7 nucleotides match TRBD1. This CDR3 has 17 amino acids. Germline-derived CDR1 and CDR2 are SGHRS and YFSETQ. V gave up 3 bases and J gave up 5 bases; unmatched junction bases: 16.

The chain links TRBV12-5 to TRBJ1-1, with D tentatively TRBD1 (6 bases). The CDR3 runs to 17 residues. V was trimmed by 0 bases and J by 0 bases, leaving 14 bases between them. CDR1 is LGHNT and CDR2 is FRNRAP in the germline V gene. The CDR3, as DNA: TGTGCTAGTGGTTTGGTACGGGAACAGGGATTGAACACTGAAGCTTTCTTT. This codes for CASGLVREQGLNTEAFF.

The chain recombines TRBV24-1 with TRBJ2-2; D possibly corresponds to TRBD2 (6 bases). Germline assignment: CDR1 KGHDR and CDR2 SFDVKD. V lost 8 bases, J lost 7 bases, and 13 bases lay in between. This CDR3 has 13 amino acids. The CDR3 sequence: CATMGGAGGELFF. The CDR3 bases are TGTGCCACCATGGGAGGAGCTGGCGGGGAGCTGTTTTTT.

V and J are TRBV15 and TRBJ2-1, with 9 bases matching TRBD1. This CDR3 region has 15 residues. Germline CDR1 and CDR2: LNHNV and YYDKDF (reference sequence). V lost 0 bases, J lost 7 bases, and 4 bases stayed unmatched. The CDR3 region has the DNA TGTGCCACCAGCAGAGATGGACAGGGGAGGAATGAGCAGTTCTTC. Protein sequence: CATSRDGQGRNEQFF.

The chain links TRBV11-3 to TRBJ2-1, with TRBD1 matching 8 bases. Germline CDR1 SGHNT, CDR2 YENEEA. The CDR3 covers 15 residues. V shed 5 bases, J shed 3 bases, and the junction held 6 bases outside the gene matches. The CDR3 coding sequence is TGTGCCAGCAGCGCAAACACAGGGGGCTACAATGAGCAGTTCTTC. It is translated as CASSANTGGYNEQFF.

The genes are TRBV7-9 and TRBJ2-4, with D uncertain. Germline-derived CDR1 and CDR2 are SEHNR and FQNEAQ (reference sequence). This CDR3 has 14 amino acids. V shed 5 bases and J shed 0 bases, with 8 bases lying between them. Here the CDR3 DNA reads TGTGCCAGCAGCCCCCCCCTAGCCAAAAACATTCAGTACTTC. As protein: CASSPPLAKNIQYF.

This rearrangement joins TRBV6-2 or TRBV6-3 to TRBJ1-5; D possibly corresponds to TRBD1 (6 bases). Germline V gives CDR1 MNHEY, CDR2 SVGEGT. V lost 6 bases to trimming and J lost 6 bases, with 15 bases between them. The CDR3 is 14 residues long. CDR3 DNA: TGTGCCAGCAGGGGACACCCAAAGGGTCAGCCCCAGCATTTT. It yields the protein CASRGHPKGQPQHF.

This clonotype was detected a few times. This rearrangement joins TRBV9 to TRBJ1-4; unclear D gene. Trimming removed 0 bases at V and 5 bases at J, with 11 bases between. CDR1 is SGDLS and CDR2 is YYNGEE in the germline V gene. The CDR3 length is 15 residues. This CDR3 is CASSVAGALNEKLFF. As DNA, the CDR3 is TGTGCCAGCAGCGTAGCCGGCGCATTGAATGAAAAACTGTTTTTT.

This rearrangement joins TRBV7-9 to TRBJ1-1; no reliable D call. The length of the CDR3 is 13 residues. Germline V gene sequence: CDR1 SEHNR, CDR2 FQNEAQ (reference sequence). Trimming stripped 2 bases from V and 1 base from J, with 5 bases between. DNA of the CDR3: TGTGCCAGCAGCTTATACGGGAACACTGAAGCTTTCTTT. Amino acid sequence: CASSLYGNTEAFF.

The V gene is TRBV7-9, the J gene TRBJ1-3; D not certain. This CDR3 is 14 amino acids long. CDR1 is SEHNR and CDR2 is FQNEAQ in the germline V gene (reference sequence). The ends were cut back, 7 bases at V and 1 base at J, with 11 bases in the middle. The DNA for the CDR3 is TGTGCCAGCACCGCAGTCGGGTCTGGAAACACCATATATTTT. It yields the protein CASTAVGSGNTIYF.

There are a few counts of this clonotype. V and J are TRBV5-1 and TRBJ2-7; D is tentatively TRBD1 or TRBD2 (6 bases each). From germline, CDR1 is SGHRS and CDR2 YFSETQ. This CDR3 spans 15 amino acids. Trimming removed 2 bases from V and 4 bases from J, with 16 bases in between. CDR3 DNA: TGCGCCAGCAGCTTCGTCGGGGGCTCTGGATACGAGCAGTACTTC. Protein sequence: CASSFVGGSGYEQYF.

This clonotype was observed many times. The genes are TRBV19 and TRBJ2-1; TRBD1 is a possible D gene (6 bases). The germline V and J ends were trimmed by 2 bases and 3 bases, with 17 bases remaining between them. CDR1 and CDR2 (germline): LNHDA, SQIVND (reference sequence). CDR3 length equals 17 residues. The CDR3 sequence: CASSIKPLLQGYNEQFF. CDR3 DNA sequence: TGTGCCAGTAGTATAAAGCCCCTCTTACAGGGCTACAATGAGCAGTTCTTC.

The CDR3 spells CASSVEGSGGIQETQYF. CDR3 nucleotide sequence: TGTGCCAGCAGCGTAGAGGGCAGCGGGGGGATCCAAGAGACCCAGTACTTC. The chain links TRBV9 to TRBJ2-5; 9 nucleotides agree with TRBD2. In germline, CDR1 is SGDLS, CDR2 YYNGEE. The V segment lost 0 bases and the J segment 1 base; nucleotides outside the gene matches: 7. The CDR3 has 17 amino acids. Supplemented by reference TRBV9 and TRBJ2-5, the full variable domain reads DSGVTQTPKHLITATGQRVTLRCSPRSGDLSVYWYQQSLDQGLQFLIQYYNGEERAKGNILERFSAQQFPDLHSELNLSSLELGDSALYFCASSVEGSGGIQETQYFGPGTRLLVL.

The chain links TRBV7-9 to TRBJ1-2; TRBD1 is a possible D gene (5 bases). This CDR3 spans 14 amino acids. Germline V CDR1 and CDR2: SEHNR, FQNEAQ (reference sequence). V was pared by 5 bases and J by 7 bases, with 17 bases between. CDR3 loop: CASSGGEKWAGYTF. The DNA of the CDR3 is TGTGCCAGCAGCGGAGGGGAAAAGTGGGCTGGCTACACCTTC.

The table lists this clonotype with a few counts. This chain links TRBV7-2 with TRBJ2-3; the match to TRBD2 covers 8 bases. CDR1 and CDR2 from the germline V gene are SGHTA and FQGNSA. CDR3 length: 19 residues. V was clipped by 1 base and J by 0 bases; unmatched bases: 12. CDR3: CASSLEGSSGRTSTDTQYF. The CDR3 nucleotides read TGTGCCAGCAGCTTAGAAGGCTCTAGCGGGCGCACTAGCACAGATACGCAGTATTTT.

The sample holds a few counts of this clonotype. The chain links TRBV27 to TRBJ1-6; D is undetermined. The V gene's germline CDR1 is MNHEY and CDR2 SMNVEV (reference sequence). The CDR3 contains 19 residues. Deletions cut 0 bases from V and 3 bases from J, with 18 bases between. The CDR3 bases are TGTGCCAGCAGTTTATCAGCATGGAATTCGGTGGGCTATAATTCACCCCTCCACTTT. This codes for CASSLSAWNSVGYNSPLHF.

The chain carries TRBV6-2 or TRBV6-3 and TRBJ2-7; 12 bases are shared with TRBD2. CDR1 and CDR2 (germline): MNHEY, SVGEGT. V was pared by 10 bases and J by 1 base, with 5 bases of the junction left unmatched. The CDR3 has 14 residues. CDR3 sequence (DNA): TGTGCCACCAGAGGACTAGCGGGGTCCTACGAGCAGTACGTC. Amino acids: CATRGLAGSYEQYV.

This clonotype was picked up a small number of times. This chain joins TRBV6-2 or TRBV6-3 and TRBJ1-1; the D gene is possibly TRBD1 (5 bases). Per the germline V gene, CDR1 is MNHEY and CDR2 is SVGEGT. The CDR3 has 13 amino acids. V was pared by 6 bases and J by 6 bases, with 14 bases between. The CDR3 sequence is CASSHLMGPEAFF. The CDR3 nucleotides are TGTGCCAGCAGCCACCTTATGGGGCCTGAAGCTTTCTTT.

This clonotype was seen a few times. The rearrangement links TRBV19 to TRBJ2-1; TRBD2 agrees at 7 bases. Germline V gene sequence: CDR1 LNHDA, CDR2 SQIVND (reference sequence). The CDR3 extends over 15 amino acids. V lost 5 bases to trimming and J lost 4 bases; unmatched junction nucleotides: 8. The DNA for the CDR3 is TGTGCCAGTAGTGTCCTAGCGGCCGAATACAATGAGCAGTTCTTC. Protein sequence: CASSVLAAEYNEQFF.

The chain uses TRBV20-1 and TRBJ1-1; 7 nucleotides agree with TRBD1. V lost 6 bases, J lost 0 bases, and 16 bases stayed unmatched. This CDR3 region has 17 residues. Per the germline V gene, CDR1 is DFQATT and CDR2 is SNEGSKA (reference sequence). Here the CDR3 reads CSATDTGAASLNTEAFF. The CDR3 nucleotides read TGCAGTGCCACCGACACAGGGGCCGCAAGCTTGAACACTGAAGCTTTCTTT.

This clonotype was counted a few times. The chain combines TRBV29-1 with TRBJ2-7; TRBD2 is a possible D gene (6 bases). The V gene lost 0 bases and the J gene lost 0 bases, with 9 bases spanning the gap. The CDR3 runs 14 residues. CDR1 is SQVTM and CDR2 is ANQGSEA in the germline V gene. CDR3 sequence (DNA): TGCAGCGTTGAAGATGGGGGGATCTCCTACGAGCAGTACTTC. As protein: CSVEDGGISYEQYF.

The chain has TRBV6-2 or TRBV6-3 and TRBJ2-7; TRBD1 might be the D (6 bases). The CDR3 runs to 14 residues. V gave up 5 bases and J gave up 2 bases, with 13 bases separating them. The V gene's germline CDR1 is MNHEY and CDR2 SVGEGT. This CDR3 is CASSLQGGTYEQYV. Written as DNA, the CDR3 is TGTGCCAGCAGTCTCCAAGGGGGAACCTACGAGCAGTACGTC.

This clonotype was picked up a small number of times. The chain couples TRBV12-3 or TRBV12-4 to TRBJ2-5; D ambiguous. This CDR3 comprises 13 residues. V was cut by 0 bases and J by 5 bases, with 7 bases left in between. In DNA form, the CDR3 reads TGTGCCAGCAGTTTAGCGTTTGGCGAGACCCAGTACTTC. Translated: CASSLAFGETQYF.